Presented here are 19 T cell receptor beta chains from one specimen sequenced in a study of PD-1 blockade in mismatch repair-deficient tumors. Measured with immunoSEQ multiplex PCR; TCRdb has only the in-frame clones, and not every one. Here the sample spans about 110,000 clones, over 65% being singletons. The source was peripheral blood, collected roughly 13 months after starting pembrolizumab. These receptors came from an adult with mismatch repair-deficient cancer.

CDR3 sequence reads: CASSYRRSGELFF. The CDR3 coding sequence is TGTGCCAGTAGCTACCGTCGTTCCGGGGAGCTGTTTTTT. The chain combines TRBV19 with TRBJ2-2; D gene unclear. CDR1 and CDR2 (germline): LNHDA, SQIVND (reference sequence). Trimming removed 6 bases at V and 6 bases at J, with 11 bases between. This CDR3 has 13 residues.

The chain carries TRBV29-1 and TRBJ2-7, with D tentatively TRBD1 or TRBD2 (5 bases each). This CDR3 contains 13 residues. Germline V gene data show CDR1 as SQVTM and CDR2 as ANQGSEA. V was trimmed by 6 bases and J by 3 bases, leaving 15 bases between them. CDR3 sequence reads: CSVGDPHFYEQYF. CDR3 coding DNA: TGCAGCGTGGGGGACCCACACTTCTACGAGCAGTACTTC.

The chain is built from TRBV30 and TRBJ2-7, with 9 positions matching TRBD1. Germline values: CDR1 GTSNPN, CDR2 SVGIG (reference sequence). The CDR3 runs to 15 residues. J lost 1 base, V lost 0 bases, and 4 bases had no gene match. The CDR3 here is CAWSVGGTGSYEQYF. The CDR3 bases are TGTGCCTGGAGTGTCGGGGGGACAGGGTCCTACGAGCAGTACTTC.

The genes are TRBV6-5 and TRBJ1-2; TRBD1 is a possible D gene (6 bases). With 6 bases removed from V and 0 bases from J, the gap between germline ends came to 11 bases. Germline assignment: CDR1 MNHEY and CDR2 SVGAGI. The CDR3 consists of 14 residues. The CDR3 spells CASRFGQSNYGYTF. Here the CDR3 DNA reads TGTGCCAGCAGATTTGGACAGTCTAACTATGGCTACACCTTC.

As DNA, the CDR3 is TGTGCCAGCAAAGCGGGGACTAGCACAGATACGCAGTATTTT. Amino acid sequence: CASKAGTSTDTQYF. The chain carries TRBV5-8 and TRBJ2-3, with 7 bases identical to TRBD2. The CDR3 has 14 amino acids. Looked up from germline, CDR1 is SGHTS and CDR2 is YDEGEE. V lost 6 bases to trimming and J lost 0 bases; unmatched junction nucleotides: 4. Full variable domain (remainder filled in from reference TRBV5-8 and TRBJ2-3): EAGVTQSPTHLIKTRGQQATLRCSPISGHTSVYWYQQALGLGLQFLLWYDEGEERNRGNFPPRFSGRQFPNYSSELNVNALELEDSALYLCASKAGTSTDTQYFGPGTRLTVL.

V gene TRBV5-4 combines with J gene TRBJ1-1, with unresolved D. Germline V gives CDR1 SGHNT, CDR2 YYREEE (reference sequence). Trimming removed 5 bases at V and 7 bases at J, with 12 bases between. This CDR3 is built from 12 residues. The CDR3: CASSLGQREAFF. The CDR3 nucleotides read TGTGCCAGCAGTCTGGGCCAGCGTGAAGCTTTCTTT.

With respect to this clone: The same CDR3 is also encoded by other DNA sequences in this sample. CDR3 sequence: CASSLAPNYGYTF. In DNA form, the CDR3 reads TGTGCCAGCAGCTTAGCGCCTAACTATGGCTACACCTTC. This rearrangement joins TRBV7-8 to TRBJ1-2; D gene unclear. The V gene lost 0 bases and the J gene lost 0 bases, with 2 bases spanning the gap. CDR1 and CDR2 from the germline V gene are SGHVS and FQNEAQ. The CDR3 runs to 13 residues. Full variable domain (outside the CDR3, taken from reference TRBV7-8 and TRBJ1-2): GAGVSQSPRYKVAKRGQDVALRCDPISGHVSLFWYQQALGQGPEFLTYFQNEAQLDKSGLPSDRFFAERPEGSVSTLKIQRTQQEDSAVYLCASSLAPNYGYTFGSGTRLTVV.

V and J are TRBV18 and TRBJ1-1, with D perhaps matching TRBD1 (5 bases). Trimming shortened V by 3 bases and J by 11 bases, and 10 bases separated the two germline ends. Per the germline V gene, CDR1 is KGHSH and CDR2 is LQKENI. The CDR3 is 11 residues long. The CDR3 bases are TGTGCCAGCTCACCGGAGGGGATGGCTTTCTTT. Translated: CASSPEGMAFF.

The genes are TRBV6-1 and TRBJ1-1; perhaps TRBD1 as D (6 bases). Deletions cut 5 bases from V and 2 bases from J, with 12 bases between. This CDR3 spans 14 amino acids. Germline V gene data show CDR1 as MNHNS and CDR2 as SASEGT. The CDR3 loop reads CASSTQGINTEAFF. The CDR3 region has the DNA TGTGCCAGCAGTACACAGGGTATTAACACTGAAGCTTTCTTT.

The rearrangement links TRBV4-2 to TRBJ1-2, with TRBD1 matching over 7 bases. CDR1 LGHNA and CDR2 YNFKEQ come from the germline V gene. The CDR3 totals 18 residues. Trimming at V came to 2 bases and at J to 4 bases, leaving 16 bases not matched to a gene. CDR3 in amino acids: CASSQKAGGGGKPYGYTF. The CDR3 nucleotides are TGTGCCAGCAGCCAAAAGGCAGGGGGAGGGGGAAAGCCCTATGGCTACACCTTC.

This chain connects TRBV21-1 to TRBJ2-1; the D call in the table, TRBD1, was not verified against the DNA. TRBV21-1 is given as a pseudogene. CDR3 size: 17 residues. CDR3 amino acids: CASSKFSGYLSYNEQFF. The DNA for the CDR3 is TGTGCCAGCAGCAAATTCTCAGGGTATCTCTCCTACAATGAGCAGTTCTTC.

The V call is TRBV5-1, the J call TRBJ1-2; D is perhaps TRBD1 (5 bases). Trimming removed 6 bases at V and 4 bases at J, with 13 bases between. The CDR3 sequence is 13 residues long. Germline V gene sequence: CDR1 SGHRS, CDR2 YFSETQ. The CDR3 loop reads CASTPGRGYGYTF. CDR3 DNA sequence: TGCGCCAGCACCCCAGGGAGAGGCTATGGCTACACCTTC. Looking up the rest from reference TRBV5-1 and TRBJ1-2 gives the full variable domain: KAGVTQTPRYLIKTRGQQVTLSCSPISGHRSVSWYQQTPGQGLQFLFEYFSETQRNKGNFPGRFSGRQFSNSRSEMNVSTLELGDSALYLCASTPGRGYGYTFGSGTRLTVV.

The genes are TRBV7-9 and TRBJ2-2; D remains ambiguous. Trimming shortened V by 5 bases and J by 7 bases, and 11 bases separated the two germline ends. This CDR3 has 13 amino acids. Germline loops: CDR1 SEHNR, CDR2 FQNEAQ (reference sequence). CDR3 region: CASSGPGGGELFF. In nucleotides, the CDR3 is TGTGCCAGCAGCGGGCCAGGTGGCGGGGAGCTGTTTTTT.

The chain joins TRBV19 to TRBJ2-7; the D call may be TRBD1 or TRBD2 (5 bases each). Trimming took off 0 bases at V and 3 bases at J, with 15 bases between the two ends. The CDR3 runs to 16 residues. Germline V gives CDR1 LNHDA, CDR2 SQIVND (reference sequence). CDR3 sequence reads: CASSIDRAGRGYEQYF. CDR3 nucleotides: TGTGCCAGTAGTATAGATCGGGCAGGGAGAGGCTACGAGCAGTACTTC.

The V gene is TRBV6-5, the J gene TRBJ1-1; D unclear. The V gene lost 5 bases and the J gene lost 9 bases, with 16 bases spanning the gap. The CDR3 is 13 residues long. Germline assignment: CDR1 MNHEY and CDR2 SVGAGI. The DNA for the CDR3 is TGTGCCAGCAGTGAACTACGTCCGGGGAAAGCTTTCTTT. Translation: CASSELRPGKAFF.

This clone is a singleton in its sample. The V call is TRBV30, the J call TRBJ1-1; 10 bases map to TRBD1. Per germline, CDR1 GTSNPN and CDR2 SVGIG (reference sequence). The CDR3 totals 14 residues. V shed 0 bases and J 5 bases; nucleotides not matched to a gene: 3. CDR3 nucleotide sequence: TGTGCCTGGAGTGTATCGGACAGGGGGACTGAAGCTTTCTTT. This translates into CAWSVSDRGTEAFF.

This clone has a handful of counts. The chain couples TRBV2 to TRBJ1-3; TRBD1 matches at 8 bases. Unmatched junction bases numbered 3, after V lost 3 bases and J lost 2 bases. The CDR3 extends over 15 amino acids. The germline V gene has CDR1 SNHLY and CDR2 FYNNEI. The CDR3 here is CASSDGQGTGNTIYF. The CDR3 DNA sequence: TGTGCCAGCAGTGACGGACAGGGAACTGGAAACACCATATATTTT.

The chain links TRBV7-2 to TRBJ2-7; D uncertain. This CDR3 is 15 amino acids long. Trimming cost V 5 bases and J 0 bases, with 14 bases left between them. Germline V CDR1 and CDR2: SGHTA, FQGNSA. CDR3 residues: CASSLSVPLSYEQYF. In DNA form, the CDR3 reads TGTGCCAGCAGCCTGAGCGTCCCCCTCTCCTACGAGCAGTACTTC. The variable domain in full, with the rest retrieved from reference TRBV7-2 and TRBJ2-7, is GAGVSQSPSNKVTEKGKDVELRCDPISGHTALYWYRQSLGQGLEFLIYFQGNSAPDKSGLPSDRFSAERTGGSVSTLTIQRTQQEDSAVYLCASSLSVPLSYEQYFGPGTRLTVT.

J is TRBJ2-7 and V is TRBV30, with D possibly matching TRBD2 (6 bases). This CDR3 region has 14 residues. The V and J ends lost 3 bases and 3 bases respectively, with 15 bases between them. CDR1 is GTSNPN and CDR2 is SVGIG in the germline V gene (reference sequence). The CDR3: CAWSEGGALYEQYF. CDR3 nucleotides: TGTGCCTGGAGCGAGGGCGGGGCGCTCTACGAGCAGTACTTC. Supplemented by reference TRBV30 and TRBJ2-7, the full variable domain reads SQTIHQWPATLVQPVGSPLSLECTVEGTSNPNLYWYRQAAGRGLQLLFYSVGIGQISSEVPQNLSASRPQDRQFILSSKKLLLSDSGFYLCAWSEGGALYEQYFGPGTRLTVT.